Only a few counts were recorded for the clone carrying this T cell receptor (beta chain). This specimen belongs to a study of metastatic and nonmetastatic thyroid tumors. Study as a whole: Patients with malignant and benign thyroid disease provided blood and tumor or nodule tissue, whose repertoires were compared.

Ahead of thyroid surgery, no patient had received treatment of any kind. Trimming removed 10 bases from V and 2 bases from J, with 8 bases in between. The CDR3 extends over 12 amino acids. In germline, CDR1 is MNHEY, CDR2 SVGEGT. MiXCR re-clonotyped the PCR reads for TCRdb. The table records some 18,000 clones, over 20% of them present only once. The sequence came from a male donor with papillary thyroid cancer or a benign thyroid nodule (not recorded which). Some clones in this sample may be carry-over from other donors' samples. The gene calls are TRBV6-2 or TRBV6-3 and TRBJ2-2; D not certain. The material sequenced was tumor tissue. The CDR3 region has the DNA TGTGCCACCAATTACAACACCGGGGAGCTGTTTTTT. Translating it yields CATNYNTGELFF.